A single sample is the source of the 10 T cell receptor beta chains below, sequenced in a study of shared clonotypes between healthy human individuals. The repertoire was sequenced with immunoSEQ multiplex PCR; TCRdb's copy has only in-frame clones and lacks some. The sample has 2 million to 3 million clones, around 90% seen once. Sequencing input: naive CD4+ T cells sorted from blood. Subset of the sample: CD45RA+ positively selected. Source of these receptors: a young man in good health.

The J gene is TRBJ2-5, the V gene TRBV18; tentatively, D is TRBD1 (6 bases). Germline V gene lookup returns CDR1 KGHSH and CDR2 LQKENI. V was pared by 3 bases and J by 6 bases, with 8 bases between. CDR3 size: 12 residues. CDR3 coding DNA: TGTGCCAGCTCACCGACAGGCCAGACCCAGTACTTC. Translation: CASSPTGQTQYF.

The rearrangement joins TRBV11-3 to TRBJ2-7; D is undetermined. Per germline, CDR1 SGHNT and CDR2 YENEEA. This CDR3 is built from 13 residues. The ends were cut back, 4 bases at V and 3 bases at J, with 10 bases in the middle. The CDR3 reads CASSSSDGYEQYF. CDR3 sequence (DNA): TGTGCCAGCAGCTCAAGTGACGGCTACGAGCAGTACTTC.

Turning to this clone: The sample holds other DNA sequences that translate to the same CDR3. The rearrangement links TRBV6-1 to TRBJ1-5; D perhaps matches TRBD1 (5 bases). Deletions cut 3 bases from V and 4 bases from J, with 13 bases between. The CDR3 sequence is 15 residues long. Germline V CDR1 and CDR2: MNHNS, SASEGT. The DNA of the CDR3 is TGTGCCAGCAGTGACAGGACTGGGGGGAATCAGCCCCAGCATTTT. Its protein product is CASSDRTGGNQPQHF.

The chain couples TRBV19 to TRBJ2-7, with a possible D match to TRBD2 (6 bases). V dropped 1 base and J dropped 6 bases, with 16 bases sitting between them. The CDR3 is 15 amino acids. CDR1 is LNHDA, CDR2 SQIVND, per germline (reference sequence). The CDR3 reads CASSIAGANDFEQYF. The CDR3 nucleotides read TGTGCCAGTAGTATAGCGGGAGCTAACGATTTCGAGCAGTACTTC. Looking up the rest from reference TRBV19 and TRBJ2-7 gives the full variable domain: DGGITQSPKYLFRKEGQNVTLSCEQNLNHDAMYWYRQDPGQGLRLIYYSQIVNDFQKGDIAEGYSVSREKKESFPLTVTSAQKNPTAFYLCASSIAGANDFEQYFGPGTRLTVT.

CDR3 sequence (DNA): TGTGCCAGCAGCTTATCTCTAGCGGGAGATCGACAGTTCTTC. Amino acids: CASSLSLAGDRQFF. This chain links TRBV7-2 with TRBJ2-1, with TRBD2 identical over 10 bases. The CDR3 loop spans 14 amino acids. The V gene's germline CDR1 is SGHTA and CDR2 FQGNSA. V shed 2 bases and J 13 bases; nucleotides not matched to a gene: 8.

This rearrangement joins TRBV4-1 to TRBJ2-7; the match to TRBD1 covers 11 bases. Germline CDR1 is MGHRA and CDR2 is YSYEKL. The V segment lost 4 bases and the J segment 3 bases; nucleotides outside the gene matches: 5. The CDR3 has 15 residues. Here the CDR3 reads CASSLKDRGLYEQYF. The CDR3 DNA reads TGCGCCAGCAGCCTGAAGGACAGGGGGCTCTACGAGCAGTACTTC.

V gene TRBV28 combines with J gene TRBJ2-7; unclear D gene. CDR1 and CDR2 (germline): MDHEN, SYDVKM. V gave up 4 bases and J gave up 6 bases, with 19 bases separating them. There are 15 residues in the CDR3. The DNA of the CDR3 is TGTGCCAGCAGTTCGCCGGGTAGGTCCCCATCCGAGCAGTACTTC. Translation: CASSSPGRSPSEQYF.

To note about this clone: A much bigger clone sits one base away, suggesting this may be a read error. The chain employs TRBV11-2 and TRBJ2-5; no definite D call. The CDR3 is 11 amino acids. The germline V and J ends were trimmed by 1 base and 6 bases, with 3 bases remaining between them. CDR1 is SGHAT and CDR2 is FQNNGV in the germline V gene. The CDR3 DNA reads as TGTGCCAGCAGCTTAGGGAAGACCCAGTACTTC. Its protein is CASSLGKTQYF. The full variable domain, its missing parts supplied by reference TRBV11-2 and TRBJ2-5, is EAGVAQSPRYKIIEKRQSVAFWCNPISGHATLYWYQQILGQGPKLLIQFQNNGVVDDSQLPKDRFSAERLKGVDSTLKIQPAKLEDSAVYLCASSLGKTQYFGPGTRLLVL.

This clone was detected only once. The chain has TRBV30 and TRBJ1-2; 9 nucleotides line up with TRBD1. The V segment lost 4 bases and the J segment 3 bases; nucleotides outside the gene matches: 15. Germline V CDR1 and CDR2: GTSNPN, SVGIG (reference sequence). This CDR3 is built from 17 residues. CDR3 sequence: CAWKSDRGTYYDYGYTF. Here the CDR3 DNA reads TGTGCCTGGAAAAGTGACAGGGGGACCTACTATGACTATGGCTACACCTTC.

A note on this clone: Other nucleotide sequences from this sample produce the same CDR3. The chain employs TRBV10-3 and TRBJ2-7; D not certain. Germline lookup yields CDR1 ENHRY and CDR2 SYGVKD. Trimming took off 3 bases at V and 5 bases at J, with 5 bases between the two ends. The length of the CDR3 is 11 residues. The CDR3 DNA is TGTGCCATCAGTGATCTGAACGAGCAGTACTTC. It codes for CAISDLNEQYF.